The source of this T cell receptor beta chain is a study of shared clonotypes between healthy human individuals. The study, taken as a whole, reports: Non-shared clonotypes had lower generation probabilities than clonotypes shared by all four sorted-subset donors.

The assay was immunoSEQ multiplex PCR, and TCRdb's table has in-frame clones only and misses some. The sample carries roughly 2.1 million clones, around 93% recorded once. Naivety among CD8 cells was defined by CD45RO negativity and positive CCR7 selection, thereby excluding terminally differentiated effector memory CD45RA+ cells. A note on this clone: Antigen specificity is unknown.

CDR1 SGHTA and CDR2 FQGNSA come from the germline V gene. The CDR3 sequence is 13 residues long. The V end lost 6 bases, the J end lost 12 bases, and 18 bases lay between the germline ends. V gene TRBV7-2 combines with J gene TRBJ2-1; the D gene is possibly TRBD1 (6 bases). The source is a young man in good health. Some clones in this sample may be carry-over from other donors' samples. Sequencing input: naive CD8+ T cells from PBMCs. CDR3 nucleotides: TGTGCCAGCAGGAAAAGAGGGGGAGACGGGCAGTTCTTC. It specifies CASRKRGGDGQFF.